Described below is a single TCR beta chain sequence and its context. All patients picked for sequencing had shown, by flow cytometry, an expansion of CD8+CD57+ cells. The data were taken from a study of CD8+CD57+ T cells in acquired aplastic anemia. The template for TCR beta VDJ and CDR3 sequence profiling was genomic DNA. Via MiXCR, TCRdb re-called the reads, giving one row per CDR3 protein. Among more than 250,000 distinct CDR3 sequences, approximately 82% were seen once, and the ten largest hold approximately 40%. Trimming cost V 4 bases and J 13 bases; bases outside gene matches: 6. This CDR3 spans 13 amino acids. Germline CDR1 SGHRS, CDR2 YFSETQ.

The clonotype originates from a human donor with aplastic anemia. Specimen: sorted CD4+, CD8+, or CD8+CD57+ T cells (not recorded which) from PBMCs. The chain employs TRBV5-1 and TRBJ2-1; TRBD2 matches at 12 bases. The CDR3: CASSASGRELQFF. Here the CDR3 DNA reads TGCGCCAGCAGCGCTAGCGGGAGGGAGCTACAGTTCTTC. Full variable domain (rest looked up from reference TRBV5-1 and TRBJ2-1): KAGVTQTPRYLIKTRGQQVTLSCSPISGHRSVSWYQQTPGQGLQFLFEYFSETQRNKGNFPGRFSGRQFSNSRSEMNVSTLELGDSALYLCASSASGRELQFFGPGTRLTVL.